These 21 T cell receptor beta chains were all obtained from the same sample, sequenced in a study of identical twins (dated by TCRdb to 2015 to 2016). Library prep was done by 5' RACE. TCRdb records Illumina HiSeq 2000 as the sequencer. TCRdb took the public reads, trimmed them with fastp at Q25, ran MiXCR for clone calling and kept in-frame beta chains. CDR3 protein duplicates are merged, each entry listing the most common genes and DNA. The sample table records some 1,600,000 distinct CDR3 sequences; more than 30% of these occur just once. 0.25% to 0.3% of the sample is held by the ten biggest clonotypes. The sequenced material came from cord blood. Every receptor here comes from a newborn girl in good health.

The rearrangement links TRBV6-1 to TRBJ2-3, with 7 bases fitting TRBD2. V lost 7 bases and J lost 2; bases outside the gene matches: 9. The CDR3 is made up of 15 amino acids. Germline CDR1 and CDR2: MNHNS and SASEGT. CDR3 amino acids: CASTRIGGYTDTQYF. The CDR3, as DNA: TGTGCCAGCACTCGGATCGGGGGGTACACAGATACGCAGTATTTT.

The rearrangement links TRBV4-2 to TRBJ2-1; 10 bases agree with TRBD2. Germline lookup yields CDR1 LGHNA and CDR2 YNFKEQ. V shed 0 bases and J 13 bases; nucleotides not matched to a gene: 6. This CDR3 spans 14 amino acids. DNA for the CDR3: TGTGCCAGCAGCCAAGATAAGAGCGGGAGGGCCCAGTTCTTC. Translation gives CASSQDKSGRAQFF.

This clonotype was observed a handful of times. The J gene is TRBJ2-7, the V gene TRBV6-2 or TRBV6-3; tentative D call: TRBD2 (5 bases). V shed 8 bases and J shed 7 bases, with 12 bases lying between them. Germline V gene data show CDR1 as MNHEY and CDR2 as SVGEGT. The CDR3 runs to 11 residues. As DNA, the CDR3 is TGTGCCAGCGGCGAGGGTACAGAGCAGTACTTC. Protein: CASGEGTEQYF.

This clonotype came up many times. The rearrangement joins TRBV9 to TRBJ2-7, with unresolved D. There are 15 residues in the CDR3. Germline V gives CDR1 SGDLS, CDR2 YYNGEE. V was shortened by 0 bases and J by 0 bases, with 10 bases between the two germline ends. In DNA form, the CDR3 reads TGTGCCAGCAGCGTAGCCGGTACGTACTCCTACGAGCAGTACTTC. It is translated as CASSVAGTYSYEQYF.

The chain has TRBV18 and TRBJ2-3; 8 positions agree with TRBD2. Germline V gene sequence: CDR1 KGHSH, CDR2 LQKENI. The CDR3 runs to 16 residues. V shed 5 bases and J 4 bases; nucleotides not matched to a gene: 11. CDR3 amino acids: CASSKPGLGGSDTQYF. The CDR3 nucleotides read TGTGCCAGCTCAAAACCGGGACTAGGAGGTTCAGATACGCAGTATTTT.

This clonotype was picked up a small number of times. The V call is TRBV20-1, the J call TRBJ2-3; tentatively, D is TRBD2 (6 bases). The germline CDR1 and CDR2 sequences are DFQATT and SNEGSKA (reference sequence). This CDR3 has 16 residues. V lost 3 bases, J lost 0 bases, and 16 bases lay in between. CDR3 amino acids: CSARDYRRPSTDTQYF. The DNA for the CDR3 is TGCAGTGCTAGGGACTATCGGAGGCCTAGCACAGATACGCAGTATTTT.

This clonotype was seen at least ten times. This CDR3 is CSVAGTAYEAFF. CDR3 DNA sequence: TGCAGCGTTGCCGGGACGGCCTATGAAGCTTTCTTT. This chain joins TRBV29-1 and TRBJ1-1, with TRBD1 as a possible D gene (5 bases). CDR1 and CDR2 (germline): SQVTM, ANQGSEA. The CDR3 length is 12 residues. The V gene lost 4 bases and the J gene lost 7 bases, with 13 bases spanning the gap.

This clonotype has a handful of counts. The rearrangement uses TRBV27 and TRBJ1-2; 9 bases are a match to TRBD1. The germline gives CDR1 MNHEY, CDR2 SMNVEV (reference sequence). CDR3 length equals 15 residues. J was trimmed by 0 bases and V by 5 bases; bases with no gene match: 4. The CDR3, as DNA: TGTGCCAGCAGTAAGAGACAGGGGGCTAACTATGGCTACACCTTC. The encoded protein is CASSKRQGANYGYTF.

The chain combines TRBV3-1 with TRBJ2-5, with D perhaps assigned TRBD1 or TRBD2 (5 bases each). The CDR3 totals 13 residues. Deletions cut 4 bases from V and 11 bases from J, with 17 bases between. CDR1 and CDR2 (germline): LGHDT, YNNKEL (reference sequence). For the CDR3, the DNA is TGTGCCAGCAGCCCTGCCGTACTAGGGGCGCAGTACTTC. Its translation: CASSPAVLGAQYF.

As concerns this clonotype: A junction boundary mismatches the germline segment, possibly from a read error. The CDR3 region is CVSSPTLTNYGYTF. The CDR3, as DNA: TGTGTCAGCAGTCCGACGTTGACTAACTATGGCTACACCTTC. The chain joins TRBV28 to TRBJ1-2; D gene unclear. In germline, CDR1 is MDHEN, CDR2 SYDVKM. This CDR3 is 14 amino acids long.

This chain joins TRBV29-1 and TRBJ2-7; D might be TRBD1 (5 bases). This CDR3 is built from 13 residues. The germline CDR1 and CDR2 sequences are SQVTM and ANQGSEA. Trimming shortened V by 4 bases and J by 4 bases, and 14 bases separated the two germline ends. The CDR3 sequence is CSVGGRLRYEQYF. Written as DNA, the CDR3 is TGCAGCGTTGGGGGCAGGTTAAGGTACGAGCAGTACTTC.

In this sample, this clonotype turned up once. The CDR3 nucleotides are TGTGCCAGCAGCTTGGGGGGCAGGGCGAGCACTGAAGCTTTCTTT. Its protein product is CASSLGGRASTEAFF. J is TRBJ1-1 and V is TRBV11-3; perhaps TRBD1 as D (6 bases). The V gene lost 3 bases and the J gene lost 4 bases, with 15 bases spanning the gap. From germline, CDR1 is SGHNT and CDR2 YENEEA. The CDR3 has 15 amino acids.

The chain couples TRBV28 to TRBJ1-6; a weak D match, TRBD1 (6 bases). The CDR3 totals 14 residues. Trimming left V 5 bases short and J 14 bases short, with 19 bases between. Per the germline V gene, CDR1 is MDHEN and CDR2 is SYDVKM. The chain's CDR3 is CASSVHLDSRTLHF. CDR3 coding DNA: TGTGCCAGCAGTGTCCACCTGGACAGTCGGACCCTCCACTTT.

In this sample, this clonotype turned up once. An end of the junction does not agree with germline; a read error may underlie this. J is TRBJ2-2 and V is TRBV18; a possible D gene is TRBD2 (6 bases). Germline assignment: CDR1 KGHSH and CDR2 LQKENI. CDR3 length: 17 residues. CDR3 residues: CASSPRLGVANIGELFF. The CDR3 DNA reads as TGTGCCAGCTCACCCCGACTAGGAGTGGCTAACATCGGGGAGCTGTTTTTT.

The chain recombines TRBV27 with TRBJ1-5; the D gene is possibly TRBD1 (5 bases). V gave up 5 bases and J gave up 2 bases, with 10 bases separating them. This CDR3 is 14 amino acids long. CDR1 MNHEY and CDR2 SMNVEV come from the germline V gene (reference sequence). In nucleotides, the CDR3 is TGTGCCAGCAGTATGAGGGGCGGCAATCAGCCCCAGCATTTT. Translating gives CASSMRGGNQPQHF.

This chain links TRBV3-1 with TRBJ1-5; TRBD1 might be the D (5 bases). The CDR3 spans 15 residues. Trimming cost V 4 bases and J 6 bases, with 16 bases left between them. CDR1 LGHDT and CDR2 YNNKEL come from the germline V gene (reference sequence). CDR3 nucleotide sequence: TGTGCCAGCAGCCCGGGACTGTCGGGGGTTCAGCCCCAGCATTTT. The encoded protein is CASSPGLSGVQPQHF. The full variable domain, with the rest looked up from reference TRBV3-1 and TRBJ1-5, is DTAVSQTPKYLVTQMGNDKSIKCEQNLGHDTMYWYKQDSKKFLKIMFSYNNKELIINETVPNRFSPKSPDKAHLNLHINSLELGDSAVYFCASSPGLSGVQPQHFGDGTRLSIL.

The chain uses TRBV5-1 and TRBJ2-2, with a possible D match to TRBD1 (5 bases). Per the germline V gene, CDR1 is SGHRS and CDR2 is YFSETQ. The CDR3 spans 14 residues. V lost 2 bases to trimming and J lost 7 bases, with 12 bases between them. CDR3 DNA sequence: TGCGCCAGCAGCTTTGCAGGGCGAGTCGGGGAGCTGTTTTTT. It yields the protein CASSFAGRVGELFF.

The rearrangement links TRBV5-1 to TRBJ2-2; D is unclear. Germline CDR1 and CDR2: SGHRS and YFSETQ. The germline V and J ends were trimmed by 5 bases and 0 bases, with 11 bases remaining between them. The length of the CDR3 is 15 residues. The CDR3 sequence: CASRGPDPNTGELFF. In DNA, the CDR3 is TGCGCCAGCAGAGGCCCGGATCCGAACACCGGGGAGCTGTTTTTT.

The gene calls are TRBV7-6 and TRBJ2-5; D gene unclear. V shed 5 bases and J shed 4 bases, with 8 bases lying between them. This CDR3 comprises 12 residues. Per the germline V gene, CDR1 is SGHVS and CDR2 is FNYEAQ. The CDR3 region is CASSRPLETQYF. As DNA, the CDR3 is TGTGCCAGCAGCAGGCCCTTAGAGACCCAGTACTTC. The variable domain in full, with the rest retrieved from reference TRBV7-6 and TRBJ2-5, is GAGVSQSPRYKVTKRGQDVALRCDPISGHVSLYWYRQALGQGPEFLTYFNYEAQQDKSGLPNDRFSAERPEGSISTLTIQRTEQRDSAMYRCASSRPLETQYFGPGTRLLVL.

This chain links TRBV2 with TRBJ2-2, with 7 bases that match TRBD2. CDR3 size: 14 residues. After removal of 6 bases from V and 4 bases from J, the junction contained 5 bases not matched to a gene. From germline, CDR1 is SNHLY and CDR2 FYNNEI. CDR3 in DNA: TGTGCCAGCAGAGGGGACTATTCCACCGGGGAGCTGTTTTTT. Its protein is CASRGDYSTGELFF.

In this sample, this clonotype turned up a few times. The V and J genes are TRBV18 and TRBJ1-1; the D gene is possibly TRBD1 (5 bases). Germline V CDR1 and CDR2: KGHSH, LQKENI. This CDR3 spans 14 amino acids. V was clipped by 3 bases and J by 1 base, with 9 bases between them. CDR3 DNA: TGTGCCAGCTCACCCTTTGGACAGAACACTGAAGCTTTCTTT. Its translation: CASSPFGQNTEAFF.